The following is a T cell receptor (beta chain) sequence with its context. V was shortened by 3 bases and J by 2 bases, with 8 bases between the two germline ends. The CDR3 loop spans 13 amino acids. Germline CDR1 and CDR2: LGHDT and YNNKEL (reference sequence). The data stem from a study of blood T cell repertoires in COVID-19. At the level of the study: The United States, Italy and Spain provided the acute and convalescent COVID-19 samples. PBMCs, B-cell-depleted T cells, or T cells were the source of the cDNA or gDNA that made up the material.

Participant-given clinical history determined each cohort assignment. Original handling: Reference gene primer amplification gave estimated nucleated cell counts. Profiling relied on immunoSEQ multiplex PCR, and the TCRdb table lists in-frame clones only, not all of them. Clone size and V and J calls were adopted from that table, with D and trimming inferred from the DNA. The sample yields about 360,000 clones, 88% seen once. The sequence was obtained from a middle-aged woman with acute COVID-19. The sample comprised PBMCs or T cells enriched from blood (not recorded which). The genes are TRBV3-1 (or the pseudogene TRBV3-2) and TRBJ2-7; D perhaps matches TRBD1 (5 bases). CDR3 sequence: CASSQDTTYEQYF. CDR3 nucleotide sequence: TGTGCCAGCAGCCAGGACACCACCTACGAGCAGTACTTC.